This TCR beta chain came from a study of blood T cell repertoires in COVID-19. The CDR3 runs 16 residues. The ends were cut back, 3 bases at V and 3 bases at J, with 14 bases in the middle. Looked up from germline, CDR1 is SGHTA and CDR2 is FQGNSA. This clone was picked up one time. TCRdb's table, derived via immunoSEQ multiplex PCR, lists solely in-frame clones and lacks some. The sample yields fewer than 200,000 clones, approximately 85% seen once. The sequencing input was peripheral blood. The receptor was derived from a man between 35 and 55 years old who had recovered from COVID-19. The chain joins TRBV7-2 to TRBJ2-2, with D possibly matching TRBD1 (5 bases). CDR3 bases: TGTGCCAGCAGCTTTAGGGGTACAGCGTACACCGGGGAGCTGTTTTTT. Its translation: CASSFRGTAYTGELFF.